What follows is one TCR beta chain and its context. No cognate antigen has been identified for it. It has no much larger one-base neighbor in the sample; base qualities were not kept. Other DNA sequences in this sample translate to the same CDR3. Using the deep immunoSEQ assay, multiplex PCR amplified TCR CDR3 regions from genomic DNA. Extracted genomic DNA from each cell subset was distributed evenly across all wells of several immunoSEQ 96-well plates, and each plate was treated as a replicate. For sorted subsets, approximately 200 ng of genomic DNA, equivalent to roughly 30,000 T cell genomes, went into each replicate PCR. The purified libraries were quantified using a Qubit 3.0 fluorometer, sized with a Bioanalyzer 2100, and then quantified again using the KAPA Library Quantification kit. A separate single-read 150-cycle Illumina NextSeq 550 flow cell was used to sequence each immunoSEQ 96-well plate. From the authors' description of their analysis: Because the immunoSEQ output held only junctional sequences and lacked quality scores, the filtering could not match the filtering applied to full-length reads. To assign V/J genes and CDR3, sequences were annotated using PyIR, a Python wrapper for IgBLAST v1.9, with IMGT germline references. Reads with weak V/J assignments (E-value above 1e-6), missing CDR3, stop codons, out-of-frame junctions, or ambiguous translated residues were removed. V3J clonotypes were defined as sequences sharing an identical inferred V gene, J gene, and CDR3 amino acid sequence. Percentage overlap between repertoires was calculated by dividing the number of shared unique clonotypes by the size of the smaller repertoire. Repertoire richness was assessed with RTK rarefaction, the Chao1 estimator, and Recon v2.1 estimates of unobserved clonotypes. Generation probabilities were computed with OLGA for all TCRbeta clonotypes obtained by the gDNA method from a few donors. Imported from immuneACCESS, the table was reduced by TCRdb to in-frame sequences with V and J called. These copies leave out some clones; in studies compared against another copy, an unresolved V gene accounts for under half, and the cause of the remainder is not known. V, J and clone size are those of that table, while D and trimming were read from the DNA. The sample table shows roughly 2.2 million clones, and around 90% are seen once. The top ten clones comprise approximately 0.39% of the sample.

The sample belongs to a study of shared clonotypes between healthy human individuals (dated by TCRdb to 2020 to 2022). Regarding the study in general: The cohort included three men and two women between 18 and 49 years of age. To increase sequencing depth and limit assay-specific biases, TCR repertoire library preparation and sequencing were carried out by different laboratories using diverse techniques. To estimate repertoire size and how much clonotype sharing occurs between individuals, the study deeply sequenced the blood TCR repertoires of about 5 healthy adults. For each donor, CD4 naive and CD4 memory were each given three plates, CD8 naive was given two plates, and CD8 memory was given one plate. Per donor, leukapheresis produced somewhere between about 0.94 and 9.5 billion PBMCs. Paper-wide results and their limitations: Because the study included only a small number of donors, the genetic and exposure-history diversity represented was limited. When several donors were compared, the shared fraction of clonotypes was about 5.4% for naive CD4, approximately 3.5% for naive CD8, about 2.5% for memory CD4, and 0.35% to 0.5% for memory CD8. Clonotypes shared by all four sorted-subset donors showed higher generation probabilities than non-shared clonotypes. Sampling was restricted to blood, and TCR repertoires in tissues likely differ from the TCR repertoires found in blood. Incomplete sequencing was indicated by rarefaction of sorted-subset datasets, despite the large sequencing depth. Pairwise subsampling indicated that sequencing depth was expected to affect the degree of clonotype sharing among donors. Naive subsets generally had larger estimated clonotype richness than memory subsets.

The donors were healthy, HIV-negative adults with no recently reported acute infections or vaccinations. Every donor was a Caucasian adult residing in Nashville, Tennessee, USA. CD4+ T cells were enriched by magnetic negative selection, after which naive cells were positively selected on CD45RA and the negative fraction was taken as the memory subset. Blood was obtained by leukapheresis, after which PBMCs were separated by Ficoll-Histopaque density gradient centrifugation and cryopreserved in liquid nitrogen vapor phase. Analytical flow cytometry was used to check the purity and quantity of each magnetically sorted T cell population. Each sorted fraction had its genomic DNA isolated and then quantified by UV absorbance on a Nanodrop 2000c. Clipping removes 2 bases from V and 2 bases from J, with 2 as the unmatched junction base count. Sequences SGHRS (CDR1) and YFSETQ (CDR2) are obtained from the germline V gene. The cysteine opens and the phenylalanine closes a CDR3 of 14 amino acids. The CDR3 DNA has 42 bases and is translated from base 1.

Sequenced sample: naive CD4+ T cells from PBMCs. The sample's cell subset or site, from its label and the paper: CD45RA+ positively selected. The TCR comes from a man aged 18 to 30 in good health. Some clones in this sample may be carry-over from other donors' samples. The sequence links TRBV5-1 to TRBJ1-2, and 8 junctional nucleotides match TRBD1. The CDR3 protein is CASSLRQGNYGYTF. The sequenced DNA: TGCGCCAGCAGCTTACGACAGGGGAACTATGGCTACACCTTC. With the rest looked up from the reference TRBV5-1 and TRBJ1-2 genes rather than sequenced, the full variable domain is KAGVTQTPRYLIKTRGQQVTLSCSPISGHRSVSWYQQTPGQGLQFLFEYFSETQRNKGNFPGRFSGRQFSNSRSEMNVSTLELGDSALYLCASSLRQGNYGYTFGSGTRLTVV.